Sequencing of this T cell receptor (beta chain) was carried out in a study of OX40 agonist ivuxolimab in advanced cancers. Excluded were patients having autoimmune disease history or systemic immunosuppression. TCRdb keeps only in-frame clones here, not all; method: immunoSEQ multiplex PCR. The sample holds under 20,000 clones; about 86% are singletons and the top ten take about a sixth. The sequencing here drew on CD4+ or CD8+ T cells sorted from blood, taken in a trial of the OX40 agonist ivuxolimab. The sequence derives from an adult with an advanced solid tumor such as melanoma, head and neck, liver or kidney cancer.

CDR3 in amino acids: CASSLYPGRTNSPLHF. The CDR3 region has the DNA TGTGCCAGCAGCTTGTACCCGGGACGAACTAATTCACCCCTCCACTTT. V is TRBV5-6 and J is TRBJ1-6; D is perhaps TRBD1 (5 bases). Germline values: CDR1 SGHDT, CDR2 YYEEEE. V lost 1 base and J lost 6, with 14 bases in between. The CDR3 runs to 16 residues.